The sequence of this TCR beta chain was determined in a study of T-cell memory formation after mild COVID-19. V lost 5 bases, J lost 6 bases, and 17 bases lay in between. Germline V gene data show CDR1 as SEHNR and CDR2 as FQNEAQ (reference sequence). The CDR3 runs to 15 residues. Constant-segment primers and 5'RACE yielded cDNA libraries for TCR alpha and TCR beta, each carrying sample barcodes and UMIs. TCRdb re-derived calls from the 5' RACE reads in MiXCR, one entry per CDR3 protein. The sample shows around 300,000 distinct CDR3 sequences, roughly 13% of them seen only once. General study points: The study found balanced CD4/CD8 in clones contracting day 15 to 85 and a CD4+ lean in later expanders.

Many counts were recorded for this clonotype. What it binds is not known. The chain links TRBV7-9 to TRBJ2-1; no clear D. The receptor comes from a man aged 18 to 29 who had mild COVID-19 (a few samples of this study predate the infection). Cell type and time point are not known. The sequenced sample was PBMCs or a T cell subset sorted from them (not recorded which). The CDR3 nucleotides read TGTGCCAGCAGCCCAATGAATGATTGGGGCAATGAGCAGTTCTTC. It is translated as CASSPMNDWGNEQFF.